Listed below are T cell receptor beta chains from one sample, sequenced in a study of T-cell reconstitution after alpha-beta-depleted transplantation in children. TCRdb analysed the PCR reads with MiXCR anew, one entry per CDR3 protein. The sample contains 190,000 or so distinct CDR3 sequences, roughly 15% of which appear only once. The sequencing here drew on PBMCs from the stem cell graft donor, taken from the stem cell graft. These receptors came from a human donor who donated a stem cell graft to a child with acute lymphoblastic leukemia. The CDR3 runs from the conserved cysteine through the conserved F or W. The D gene is left open where the match is weak. Expanded clones get a size class; other rows say once, few or many, or leave the size out.

cdr3_nt | cdr3_aa | j_call | clone_size | d_call | v_call
TGCGCCAGCAGCGGTATGACAGGGCCCAACACCGGGGAGCTGTTTTTT | CASSGMTGPNTGELFF | TRBJ2-2 | few | TRBD1 | TRBV5-1
TGCAGCGTCTCACAGACGACTAGCACAGATACGCAGTATTTT | CSVSQTTSTDTQYF | TRBJ2-3 | many | . | TRBV29-1
TGCGCCAGCAGGGGGGATTCGCTACGAGGGTACGAGCAGTACTTC | CASRGDSLRGYEQYF | TRBJ2-7 | once | . | TRBV23-1
TGCGCCAGCAGCTTTCACGAGAACACCGGGGAGCTGTTTTTT | CASSFHENTGELFF | TRBJ2-2 | many | . | TRBV5-1
TGCGCCAGCAGCTTGAGCGGGAAAAAAAGCACAGATACGCAGTATTTT | CASSLSGKKSTDTQYF | TRBJ2-3 | many | TRBD2 | TRBV5-1
TGTGCCAGCAGCCTCCGAGAAGGGGTGGACTACGAGCAGTACTTC | CASSLREGVDYEQYF | TRBJ2-7 | . | . | TRBV5-4
TGTGCCAGCAGCTTGTTTGGGGGTGTGGGCAATCAGCCCCAGCATTTT | CASSLFGGVGNQPQHF | TRBJ1-5 | many | . | TRBV5-6
TGTGCCAGCAGCCCCTTAGCCCGGGCAGGGGGCGCCCCTCAGCCCCAGCATTTT | CASSPLARAGGAPQPQHF | TRBJ1-5 | few | TRBD1 | TRBV11-2
TGTGCCAGCAGCCGACTCGAAAATCAGCCCCAGCATTTT | CASSRLENQPQHF | TRBJ1-5 | many | . | TRBV12-3/TRBV12-4
TGCAGTGCTAGCACAGGCAAGAACACTGAAGCTTTCTTT | CSASTGKNTEAFF | TRBJ1-1 | few | . | TRBV20-1
TGTGCCCGGATGTGGAAGGGAGTAGAGCAGTTCTTC | CARMWKGVEQFF | TRBJ2-1 | many | . | TRBV30
TGTGCCAGCAGCCGGACCGCCCAGGATGGCTACACCTTC | CASSRTAQDGYTF | TRBJ1-2 | many | . | TRBV7-2
TGTGCCACTCGTAAGGAACCTAACTACGAGCAGTACTTC | CATRKEPNYEQYF | TRBJ2-7 | many | . | TRBV10-3
TGCGCCAGCAGTGACGGGACTAGCGGGTTCTACAATGAGCAGTTCTTC | CASSDGTSGFYNEQFF | TRBJ2-1 | many | TRBD2 | TRBV10-2
TGTGCCAGCAGACGGACAGGGGTTAGGGAAAAACTGTTTTTT | CASRRTGVREKLFF | TRBJ1-4 | many | TRBD1 | TRBV27
TGTGCCAGCAGCCAGCAGGGGACAGGGGGCACTGAAGCTTTCTTT | CASSQQGTGGTEAFF | TRBJ1-1 | . | TRBD1 | TRBV13
TGTGCCAGCAGTGAGTTTTCGACAAGGGCCTACAATGAGCAGTTCTTC | CASSEFSTRAYNEQFF | TRBJ2-1 | many | . | TRBV25-1
TGTGCCAGCAGCACCACGCCACAGGGGCAGAACACTGAAGCTTTCTTT | CASSTTPQGQNTEAFF | TRBJ1-1 | many | TRBD1 | TRBV7-9
TGCGCCAGCAGCCCTGGTGGCGGGGGAATTAAAGCCCAGCATTTT | CASSPGGGGIKAQHF | TRBJ1-5 | . | . | TRBV5-1
TGTGCCAGCAGTTTATTGGGGACAGGCCGGCTTACGCAGTATTTT | CASSLLGTGRLTQYF | TRBJ2-3 | . | TRBD1 | TRBV12-3/TRBV12-4
TGCGCCAGCAGCTTGGCCAGGGACAATGAGCAGTTCTTC | CASSLARDNEQFF | TRBJ2-1 | many | . | TRBV5-1
TGTGCCAGCAGCGCCCGGCCAGCGGGAAGCGCAGATACGCAGTATTTT | CASSARPAGSADTQYF | TRBJ2-3 | many | TRBD2 | TRBV7-8
TGTGCCAGCAGCTTAGGGGACCGTGACGGGGAGCTGTTTTTT | CASSLGDRDGELFF | TRBJ2-2 | many | . | TRBV7-2
TGCGCCAGCAGCTTGGGACAGGGGGATGATACGCAGTATTTT | CASSLGQGDDTQYF | TRBJ2-3 | many | TRBD1 | TRBV5-1
TGCAGCGCCAGACTAGCGGGAGGGGCAAATGAGCAGTTCTTC | CSARLAGGANEQFF | TRBJ2-1 | many | TRBD2 | TRBV29-1
TGTGCCAGCAGCTTATGGTCGGGATCTAACTATGGCTACACCTTC | CASSLWSGSNYGYTF | TRBJ1-2 | many | . | TRBV7-6